The 17 T cell receptor beta chains listed next were all sequenced from one sample in a study of blood T cell repertoires in COVID-19. Repertoires were generated with immunoSEQ multiplex PCR, while TCRdb's copy carries only in-frame clones and drops some. The table lists around 98,000 clones, roughly 84% of them singletons, with around 16% in the top ten. The sequenced sample was peripheral blood. These receptors were taken from a woman in her sixties with acute or convalescent COVID-19.

V gene TRBV18 combines with J gene TRBJ2-7, with TRBD1 identical over 12 bases. Trimming at V came to 6 bases and at J to 7 bases, leaving 4 bases not matched to a gene. CDR3 length: 13 amino acids. Germline V gene data show CDR1 as KGHSH and CDR2 as LQKENI. The DNA for the CDR3 is TGTGCCAGCTCGGGACAGGGGGCGCGTGAGCAGTACTTC. It specifies CASSGQGAREQYF.

The J gene is TRBJ2-1, the V gene TRBV6-6, with TRBD1 matching 8 bases. This CDR3 is 14 amino acids long. Unmatched junction bases numbered 7, after V lost 2 bases and J lost 10 bases. The germline V gene has CDR1 MNHNY and CDR2 SVGAGI (reference sequence). The CDR3 coding sequence is TGTGCCAGCAGTTACGCGGACAGGGTAGGAGAGCAGTTCTTC. This codes for CASSYADRVGEQFF.

The genes are TRBV7-2 and TRBJ1-1, with D hard to call. This CDR3 comprises 14 residues. The germline gives CDR1 SGHTA, CDR2 FQGNSA. V dropped 3 bases and J dropped 1 base, with 9 bases sitting between them. The chain's CDR3 is CASSLEWRNTEAFF. In DNA, the CDR3 is TGTGCCAGCAGCTTGGAATGGAGGAACACTGAAGCTTTCTTT.

The V gene is TRBV5-1, the J gene TRBJ2-5; 10 positions agree with TRBD2. Trimming removed 4 bases from V and 4 bases from J; junction bases left unmatched: 7. Germline loops: CDR1 SGHRS, CDR2 YFSETQ. The CDR3 loop spans 15 amino acids. Here the CDR3 reads CASSKVAGGGETQYF. The CDR3 coding sequence is TGCGCCAGCAGCAAGGTAGCGGGGGGCGGAGAGACCCAGTACTTC.

The V call is TRBV5-6, the J call TRBJ2-1; 9 bases align to TRBD2. The CDR3 covers 16 residues. The junction had 8 bases not matched to a gene; V was cut back by 2 bases and J by 5 bases. CDR1 and CDR2 from the germline V gene are SGHDT and YYEEEE. This chain's CDR3 is CASSFSGRGGNNEQFF. The CDR3 bases are TGTGCCAGCAGCTTTAGTGGGCGGGGGGGCAACAATGAGCAGTTCTTC.

The J gene is TRBJ1-1, the V gene TRBV4-2, with 7 bases identical to TRBD1. Germline trimming cut 0 bases from V and 11 bases from J; bases unmatched to any gene: 12. CDR1 and CDR2 from the germline V gene are LGHNA and YNFKEQ. There are 15 residues in the CDR3. The CDR3, as DNA: TGTGCCAGCAGCCAAGAGAGGGACAGAGCTTTTTATGCTTTCTTT. It specifies CASSQERDRAFYAFF.

The V and J genes are TRBV6-6 and TRBJ1-5, with D possibly TRBD1 on 5 matching bases. V dropped 6 bases and J dropped 0 bases, with 9 bases sitting between them. Germline lookup yields CDR1 MNHNY and CDR2 SVGAGI (reference sequence). The CDR3 consists of 14 residues. For the CDR3, the DNA is TGTGCCAGCAGCGGGGGGGTTAGCAATCAGCCCCAGCATTTT. This encodes CASSGGVSNQPQHF.

The chain employs TRBV28 and TRBJ1-1; maybe TRBD1 (6 bases). CDR3 size: 17 residues. Germline CDR1 MDHEN, CDR2 SYDVKM. Trimming took 6 bases from V and 0 from J, leaving 20 bases between them. CDR3 loop: CASRLSTGRLLNTEAFF. DNA of the CDR3: TGTGCCAGCAGACTTTCGACAGGCCGCCTATTGAACACTGAAGCTTTCTTT.

This chain connects TRBV5-1 to TRBJ1-1; 8 bases agree with TRBD1. V dropped 3 bases and J dropped 1; count of bases not matched to a gene: 8. CDR1 and CDR2 (germline): SGHRS, YFSETQ. This CDR3 is built from 16 residues. The CDR3 loop is CASSSSRGQGNTEAFF. In DNA form, the CDR3 reads TGCGCCAGCAGCTCCTCCAGAGGACAGGGGAACACTGAAGCTTTCTTT.

This clone was seen once. V gene TRBV3-1 (or the pseudogene TRBV3-2) combines with J gene TRBJ1-1; 9 bases agree with TRBD1. The CDR3 runs to 14 residues. Germline V gene data show CDR1 as LGHDT and CDR2 as YNNKEL (reference sequence). V gave up 4 bases and J gave up 1 base; unmatched junction bases: 1. CDR3 sequence (DNA): TGTGCCAGCAGCCTGGGACAGGGGAACACTGAAGCTTTCTTT. Amino acid sequence: CASSLGQGNTEAFF.

Only one count was recorded for this clone. V is TRBV9 and J is TRBJ2-5; D not certain. CDR3 length: 15 amino acids. Trimming stripped 0 bases from V and 5 bases from J, with 14 bases between. Germline V gene lookup returns CDR1 SGDLS and CDR2 YYNGEE. CDR3 residues: CASSVGHGGVETQYF. The DNA for the CDR3 is TGTGCCAGCAGCGTAGGCCACGGTGGAGTCGAGACCCAGTACTTC.

CDR3 coding DNA: TGTGCCATCAGTGGAGGCCCCCGACAGAGTACTTATGGCTACACCTTC. Its protein product is CAISGGPRQSTYGYTF. This chain connects TRBV10-3 to TRBJ1-2, with D tentatively TRBD1 (5 bases). Germline CDR1 ENHRY, CDR2 SYGVKD. Trimming removed 4 bases at V and 5 bases at J, with 20 bases between. The CDR3 consists of 16 residues.

In this sample, this clone turned up a few times. The rearrangement links TRBV28 to TRBJ2-5; TRBD1 agrees at 9 bases. V shed 5 bases, J shed 4 bases, and the junction held 2 bases outside the gene matches. CDR1 and CDR2 from the germline V gene are MDHEN and SYDVKM. The CDR3 has 13 residues. In DNA, the CDR3 is TGTGCCAGCAGTGGGGGACAGGGAGAGACCCAGTACTTC. As protein: CASSGGQGETQYF.

This clone was detected only once. This rearrangement joins TRBV19 to TRBJ2-7, with 8 bases lining up with TRBD1. This CDR3 has 16 amino acids. The ends lost 6 bases at V and 0 bases at J; junction bases unmatched: 10. The germline CDR1 and CDR2 sequences are LNHDA and SQIVND (reference sequence). CDR3 residues: CASSPGTGFSSYEQYF. The CDR3 nucleotides are TGTGCCAGTAGCCCCGGGACAGGATTCAGCTCCTACGAGCAGTACTTC.

This rearrangement joins TRBV4-1 to TRBJ2-7, with 11 bases lining up with TRBD1. The V segment lost 2 bases and the J segment 4 bases; nucleotides outside the gene matches: 7. This CDR3 is built from 16 residues. Germline V gene sequence: CDR1 MGHRA, CDR2 YSYEKL. CDR3 residues: CASSQSGTGGNYEQYF. The CDR3 DNA is TGCGCCAGCAGCCAATCCGGGACAGGGGGTAATTACGAGCAGTACTTC.

This chain links TRBV30 with TRBJ2-1; 8 positions agree with TRBD2. Germline CDR1 and CDR2: GTSNPN and SVGIG (reference sequence). V was pared by 3 bases and J by 2 bases, with 6 bases of the junction left unmatched. CDR3 length equals 15 residues. CDR3 in DNA: TGTGCCTGGAGGCCTACGGGACTAGCCTACAATGAGCAGTTCTTC. Translated: CAWRPTGLAYNEQFF. The variable domain in full, completed from reference TRBV30 and TRBJ2-1, reads SQTIHQWPATLVQPVGSPLSLECTVEGTSNPNLYWYRQAAGRGLQLLFYSVGIGQISSEVPQNLSASRPQDRQFILSSKKLLLSDSGFYLCAWRPTGLAYNEQFFGPGTRLTVL.

About this clone: The junction differs from germline at one of its ends, possibly a read error. V usage is TRBV23-1 and J usage is TRBJ1-2, with unresolved D. Being an ORF, TRBV23-1 has a function that is uncertain. This CDR3 spans 9 amino acids. This chain's CDR3 is CASSQASGF. CDR3 in DNA: TGCGCCAGCAGTCAAGCGAGCGGCTTC.